Presented here are 2 T cell receptor beta chains from one specimen sequenced in a study of Ad26.COV2.S vaccination and SARS-CoV-2 variants. Sequencing was performed with immunoSEQ multiplex PCR; in TCRdb, only in-frame clones are kept and a portion is missing. Of about 400,000 clones in the sample, around 82% were seen once. Regarding treatment: some 19 received Ad26.COV2.S at low or high dose, single or two shots; roughly five received placebo; per-sample allocation not given. Sample collection was performed on day 63 after the first vaccine or placebo injection. The sample was peripheral blood, taken in a trial of Ad26.COV2.S vaccine versus placebo. The origin of the receptors is a person between 18 and 60 years old who received the Ad26.COV2.S COVID-19 vaccine or a placebo.

Comments on this clone: Other DNA sequences in this specimen translate into the identical CDR3. The chain recombines TRBV3-1 (or the pseudogene TRBV3-2) with TRBJ2-7; TRBD2 agrees at 11 bases. Germline V gene lookup returns CDR1 LGHDT and CDR2 YNNKEL (reference sequence). The CDR3 has 15 amino acids. V trimming: 4 bases; J trimming: 2 bases; junction bases outside the gene matches: 4. CDR3 in DNA: TGTGCCAGCAGCCGAGGGACTAGCGGCACCTACGAGCAGTACTTC. Translating gives CASSRGTSGTYEQYF.

The V gene is TRBV19, the J gene TRBJ2-7, with D possibly matching TRBD1 (5 bases). The CDR3 contains 17 residues. Trimming cost V 4 bases and J 3 bases, with 22 bases left between them. Per germline, CDR1 LNHDA and CDR2 SQIVND (reference sequence). The CDR3 bases are TGTGCCAGTAGTACTGCCCACTCCAGGACACCTAGCTACGAGCAGTACTTC. Translation gives CASSTAHSRTPSYEQYF. The full variable domain, its missing parts supplied by reference TRBV19 and TRBJ2-7, is DGGITQSPKYLFRKEGQNVTLSCEQNLNHDAMYWYRQDPGQGLRLIYYSQIVNDFQKGDIAEGYSVSREKKESFPLTVTSAQKNPTAFYLCASSTAHSRTPSYEQYFGPGTRLTVT.